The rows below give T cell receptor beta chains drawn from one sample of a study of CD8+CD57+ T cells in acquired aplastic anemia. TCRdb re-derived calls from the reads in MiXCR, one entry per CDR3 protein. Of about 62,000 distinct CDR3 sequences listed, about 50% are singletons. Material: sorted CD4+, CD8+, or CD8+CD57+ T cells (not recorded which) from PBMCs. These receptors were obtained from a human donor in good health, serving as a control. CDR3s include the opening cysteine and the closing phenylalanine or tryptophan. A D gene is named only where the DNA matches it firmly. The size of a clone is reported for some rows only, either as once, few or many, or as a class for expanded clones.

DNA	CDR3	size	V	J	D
TGTGCCACAGGGGCGGGAGGGGCCAACGTCCTGACTTTC	CATGAGGANVLTF	once	TRBV19	TRBJ2-6	NA
TGTGCCAGTAGCCGGGACAGGACTTACGAGCAGTACTTC	CASSRDRTYEQYF	once	TRBV19	TRBJ2-7	TRBD1
TGTGCCGGCAGTTACTCCCTCGGGGGATCCTACGAGCAGTACTTC	CAGSYSLGGSYEQYF	few	TRBV6-5	TRBJ2-7	NA
TGTGCCAGCAGCTCCTACAGGGAGTTCAATCAGCCCCAGCATTTT	CASSSYREFNQPQHF	NA	TRBV7-8	TRBJ1-5	NA
TGTGCCAGCAGCGTAGGTCAGCGGGAGAGGGGAGAGACCCAGTACTTC	CASSVGQRERGETQYF	NA	TRBV9	TRBJ2-5	TRBD2
TGCAGCGTTGGGGGGTCCTACAATGAGCAGTTCTTC	CSVGGSYNEQFF	NA	TRBV29-1	TRBJ2-1	NA
TGTGCCAGCAGCGCCTTGTTCCAAGAGACCCAGTACTTC	CASSALFQETQYF	many	TRBV6-1	TRBJ2-5	NA
TGTGCCAGCAGTGAAGGAGGGACGAGCTCCTACAATGAGCAGTTCTTC	CASSEGGTSSYNEQFF	NA	TRBV25-1	TRBJ2-1	NA
TGTGCCAGTAGATCGGGGGGAAACTCTGGAAACACCATATATTTT	CASRSGGNSGNTIYF	NA	TRBV19	TRBJ1-3	NA
TGTGCCATCAGTGAGCAGGGGCTCGCGGGCTACACCTTC	CAISEQGLAGYTF	medium-sized	TRBV10-3	TRBJ1-2	NA
TGTGCCAGCAGTTTCTGGGAGGCGTGGGCCTGGGGCTACACCTTC	CASSFWEAWAWGYTF	few	TRBV7-9	TRBJ1-2	NA
TGTGCCAGCAGCGTAGATCCAGGGGTCCGCTATGGCTACACCTTC	CASSVDPGVRYGYTF	NA	TRBV9	TRBJ1-2	NA
TGTGCCACCAGTCAACAGGGAAAGAGCAATGAGCAGTTCTTC	CATSQQGKSNEQFF	medium-sized	TRBV24-1	TRBJ2-1	NA
TGCAGTGCTCAGGCGCCTTCCTACAATGAGCAGTTCTTC	CSAQAPSYNEQFF	many	TRBV20-1	TRBJ2-1	NA
TGTGCCAGTAGTGGATTCCTCCGGGACAGGGGTTCCTACAAGCAGTACTTC	CASSGFLRDRGSYKQYF	NA	TRBV19	TRBJ2-7	TRBD1
TGTGCCAGCAGTGCACGCAGGGGAAACTCACCCCTCCACTTT	CASSARRGNSPLHF	medium-sized	TRBV2	TRBJ1-6	NA
TGTGCCACCGGCGACAGGGGACGCAATCAGCCCCAGCATTTT	CATGDRGRNQPQHF	few	TRBV24-1	TRBJ1-5	TRBD1
TGTGCCACCAGCCTGCGTACTACTGGCCTACAAAGTGAGCAGTTCTTC	CATSLRTTGLQSEQFF	NA	TRBV15	TRBJ2-1	NA
TGTGCCAGCAGTGAACTGGGCGCGATAAAAGCTTTCTTT	CASSELGAIKAFF	many	TRBV6-1	TRBJ1-1	NA
TGTGCCATCAACCCCGGAGTGGTAGAATCCAGCGAGCAGTACTTC	CAINPGVVESSEQYF	few	TRBV10-3	TRBJ2-7	NA
TGTGCCATCAGTGGTACAGGGGGCACAGATACGCAGTGTTTT	CAISGTGGTDTQCF	few	TRBV10-3	TRBJ2-3	TRBD1
TGTGCCAGTAGTATCTCCTTTTCCTCGCCCCAGCATTTT	CASSISFSSPQHF	NA	TRBV19	TRBJ1-5	NA
TGCGCCAGCAGTGGGGGGACTAGCGGAATGGTATCCTACGAGCAGTACTTC	CASSGGTSGMVSYEQYF	NA	TRBV10-2	TRBJ2-7	TRBD2
TGTGCCAGCAGTTTAGCTGTGGGGCGGACTGAAGCTTTCTTT	CASSLAVGRTEAFF	NA	TRBV2	TRBJ1-1	NA
TGTGCCAGTGCCCGGGGGGACCAGAACACTGGAGCTTTCTTT	CASARGDQNTGAFF	NA	TRBV19	TRBJ1-1	NA
TGTGCCAGCGCGACTAGCGGGATTCGAGAGACCCAGTACTTC	CASATSGIRETQYF	NA	TRBV19	TRBJ2-5	TRBD2
TGCAGCGTTGTGGGCAGAGGGGACACTGAAGCTTTCTTT	CSVVGRGDTEAFF	medium-sized	TRBV29-1	TRBJ1-1	NA
TGCAGTAGCCCCGTCCCGGGCCGATACCAGCCCCAGCATTTT	CSSPVPGRYQPQHF	many	TRBV20-1	TRBJ1-5	NA
TGTGCCAGTTGCCTGAACACTCGGTGCAATGAGCAGTTCTTC	CASCLNTRCNEQFF	many	TRBV19	TRBJ2-1	NA
TGTGCCATCAGTGAGTCGATGTCACTAGATACGCAGTATTTT	CAISESMSLDTQYF	NA	TRBV10-3	TRBJ2-3	NA
TGTGCCAGCAGTGAATCTGCCCTGAACACTGAAGCTTTCTTT	CASSESALNTEAFF	NA	TRBV25-1	TRBJ1-1	NA
TGTGCCAGCAGCTTAGGGTTGACAGGGACTGGGTACGAGCAGTGCTTC	CASSLGLTGTGYEQCF	few	TRBV11-2	TRBJ2-7	NA
TGTGCTAGTGGTTTGGTCCTGGACAATGAGCAGTTCTTC	CASGLVLDNEQFF	many	TRBV12-5	TRBJ2-1	NA
TGTGCCAGCAGCGCCGCCCTCGGGACAGGGTTTGGAGCCTACGAGCAGTACTTC	CASSAALGTGFGAYEQYF	NA	TRBV9	TRBJ2-7	TRBD1
TGCGCCAGCAGCCAAGGGATCGGAACCTACGAGCAGTACTTC	CASSQGIGTYEQYF	NA	TRBV4-3	TRBJ2-7	NA
TGTGCCAGCAGTACCCTAGCGGGAGCCCTCAATGAGCAGTTCTTC	CASSTLAGALNEQFF	many	TRBV27	TRBJ2-1	TRBD2
TGTGCCAGCAGCGCTACAGGGCGCACTGAAGCTTTCTTT	CASSATGRTEAFF	few	TRBV9	TRBJ1-1	NA
TGTGCCAGTAGTATAAGTGGGGTTAAAGATACGCAGTATTTT	CASSISGVKDTQYF	NA	TRBV19	TRBJ2-3	NA
TGTGCCAGCAGTCCAAACGACCGGGACAGGGTCTCCAATGAGCAGTTCTTC	CASSPNDRDRVSNEQFF	many	TRBV2	TRBJ2-1	TRBD1
TGCAGTGCCCCGACAGTTTCTAACTATGGCTACACCTTC	CSAPTVSNYGYTF	NA	TRBV20-1	TRBJ1-2	NA
TGTGCCAGTGCCGAGGGAGTAGCGGGGGGAGAGCAGTACTTC	CASAEGVAGGEQYF	NA	TRBV19	TRBJ2-7	TRBD2
TGTGCCAGTAGTACCACAGGGTCCCCCGGAGACACCATATATTTT	CASSTTGSPGDTIYF	NA	TRBV19	TRBJ1-3	NA
TGTGCCATCAGTGAGTCATCCTACGAGCAGTACTTC	CAISESSYEQYF	NA	TRBV10-3	TRBJ2-7	NA
TGTGCCAGCAGTTACTCCGGGACAGGGAACGAGCAGTACTTC	CASSYSGTGNEQYF	many	TRBV6-5	TRBJ2-7	TRBD1